This T cell receptor (beta chain) derives from a study of PD-1 blockade in classical Hodgkin lymphoma. Study-level results: Newly diagnosed patients were reported to start with lower TCR diversity than healthy donors.

Trimming cost V 4 bases and J 1 base, with 7 bases left between them. CDR3 length: 13 residues. Germline-derived CDR1 and CDR2 are SGDLS and YYNGEE. With respect to this clone: Its antigen is unidentified.

Sample time point: newly diagnosed, previously untreated cHL patient sample. Sequenced by immunoSEQ multiplex PCR; TCRdb stores in-frame clones only, minus some. The sample shows several thousand clones, under 80% of them seen only once. V usage is TRBV9 and J usage is TRBJ2-3, with unresolved D. This receptor was obtained from a human donor with classical Hodgkin lymphoma. The source material was peripheral blood mononuclear cells (PBMCs). The CDR3 protein is CASSPQGTDTQYF. CDR3 nucleotides: TGTGCCAGCAGCCCTCAGGGCACAGATACGCAGTATTTT.